These T cell receptor beta chains were read from a single sample in a study of cytomegalovirus exposure and HLA in healthy donors. TCRdb keeps only in-frame clones here, not all; method: immunoSEQ multiplex PCR. The sample shows some 200,000 clones, 79% of them seen only once. The sample comprised PBMCs. These receptors all come from a girl aged 10 to 17 in good health and CMV-seropositive. Both conserved end residues are part of each CDR3. Fields, in order: clone size, D gene, V gene, J gene, CDR3 protein, CDR3 DNA. The D gene is left open where the match is weak. Not all rows give a size; the values are once, few, many and, for expanded clones, a class.

>.|.|TRBV27|TRBJ1-3
CASGNRSSSGNTIYF
TGTGCCAGCGGCAACAGGTCCTCTTCTGGAAACACCATATATTTT
>.|TRBD2|TRBV4-1|TRBJ2-5
CASSQGLPRLAGPRRQETQYF
TGCGCCAGCAGCCAGGGTCTCCCTCGACTAGCGGGCCCTAGACGCCAAGAGACCCAGTACTTC
>.|.|TRBV29-1|TRBJ2-2
CSVEGSTVTEKNTGELFF
TGCAGCGTTGAAGGGTCGACAGTGACCGAGAAAAACACCGGGGAGCTGTTTTTT
>.|.|TRBV5-1|TRBJ1-1
CASSLVGKNTEAFF
TGCGCCAGCAGCTTGGTCGGGAAGAACACTGAAGCTTTCTTT
>.|.|TRBV7-2|TRBJ2-1
CASSLVTEARNEQFF
TGTGCCAGCAGCTTAGTGACGGAGGCTCGCAATGAGCAGTTCTTC
>.|TRBD2|TRBV19|TRBJ2-3
CASSRLAGTDTQYF
TGTGCCAGTAGTAGACTAGCGGGGACAGATACGCAGTATTTT
>.|.|TRBV4-1|TRBJ2-3
CASSQLPGGRNTQYF
TGCGCCAGCAGCCAACTTCCCGGGGGAAGGAATACGCAGTATTTT
>.|.|TRBV5-8|TRBJ2-1
CASSPFVSGGNEQFF
TGTGCCAGCAGCCCCTTTGTGTCCGGAGGCAATGAGCAGTTCTTC
>.|.|TRBV12-5|TRBJ1-2
CASGQAQGFYGYTF
TGTGCTAGTGGTCAGGCACAGGGTTTCTATGGCTACACCTTC
>.|.|TRBV11-3|TRBJ2-6
CASSLGSDSGANVLTF
TGTGCCAGCAGCTTAGGTAGCGACTCTGGGGCCAACGTCCTGACTTTC
>few|.|TRBV9|TRBJ2-7
CASSVDNDEQYF
TGTGCCAGCAGCGTAGACAACGACGAGCAGTACTTC
>.|.|TRBV7-9|TRBJ1-3
CASSPGQTLTGNTIYF
TGTGCCAGCAGCCCCGGACAGACTCTGACTGGAAACACCATATATTTT
>.|.|TRBV9|TRBJ1-6
CASSVGAPNNSPLHF
TGTGCCAGCAGCGTAGGGGCTCCTAATAATTCACCCCTCCACTTT
>.|.|TRBV19|TRBJ2-7
CASSIGTRGFSYEQYF
TGTGCCAGTAGTATTGGTACCAGGGGATTCTCCTACGAGCAGTACTTC
>.|.|TRBV10-3|TRBJ2-3
CAISESFGDFLTDTQYF
TGTGCCATCAGTGAGTCTTTCGGGGACTTCCTCACAGATACGCAGTATTTT
>.|.|TRBV6-4|TRBJ1-1
CASSADRNTEAFF
TGTGCCAGCAGTGCCGACAGGAACACTGAAGCTTTCTTT
>few|.|TRBV11-2|TRBJ1-3
CASSLGYSSGNTIYF
TGTGCCAGCAGCTTAGGGTACAGCTCTGGAAACACCATATATTTT
>.|.|TRBV6-5|TRBJ2-7
CASSYSMGTSYEQYF
TGTGCCAGCAGTTACTCGATGGGCACATCCTACGAGCAGTACTTC
>few|TRBD1|TRBV5-1|TRBJ2-1
CASRGQGYVNEQFF
TGCGCCAGCAGAGGACAGGGGTACGTCAATGAGCAGTTCTTC
>.|TRBD2|TRBV5-1|TRBJ2-6
CASSRGGMDSGANVLTF
TGCGCCAGCAGCCGCGGGGGAATGGACTCTGGGGCCAACGTCCTGACTTTC
>.|.|TRBV6-1|TRBJ1-4
CASRKGVLGEKLFF
TGTGCCAGCAGGAAGGGGGTTCTGGGTGAAAAACTGTTTTTT
>.|.|TRBV18|TRBJ1-5
CASSPAGGGNQPQHF
TGTGCCAGCTCACCGGCTGGCGGGGGCAATCAGCCCCAGCATTTT
>.|.|TRBV5-5|TRBJ2-4
CASSAQGGNVKNIQYF
TGTGCCAGCAGCGCACAAGGGGGTAATGTCAAAAACATTCAGTACTTC
>few|TRBD1|TRBV19|TRBJ2-2
CASRQGQVETGELFF
TGTGCCAGTAGGCAGGGACAGGTGGAAACCGGGGAGCTGTTTTTT
>.|.|TRBV6-5|TRBJ1-5
CASAQHSNQPQHF
TGTGCCAGCGCACAGCATAGCAATCAGCCCCAGCATTTT
>.|.|TRBV10-2|TRBJ1-5
CASSDRMLHF
TGCGCCAGCAGTGACCGTATGTTGCATTTT
>.|.|TRBV18|TRBJ1-4
CASSPREGTNEKLFF
TGTGCCAGCTCACCCAGAGAGGGGACAAATGAAAAACTGTTTTTT
>few|TRBD2|TRBV18|TRBJ2-5
CASSPSGQETQYF
TGTGCCAGCTCACCTAGCGGGCAAGAGACCCAGTACTTC
>.|.|TRBV19|TRBJ2-5
CASSLNSQETQYF
TGTGCCAGTAGTTTGAACAGCCAAGAGACCCAGTACTTC
>.|.|TRBV12-5|TRBJ1-1
CASGPTGNTEAFF
TGTGCTAGTGGTCCTACAGGGAACACTGAAGCTTTCTTT
>.|.|TRBV7-2|TRBJ1-6
CASSLAAGNSPLHF
TGTGCCAGCAGCTTAGCGGCAGGAAATTCACCCCTCCACTTT
>.|TRBD2|TRBV9|TRBJ2-3
CASSVWASGGDTQYF
TGTGCCAGCAGCGTCTGGGCTAGCGGGGGAGATACGCAGTATTTT
>once|TRBD1|TRBV7-2|TRBJ1-1
CASSSRPGQGINTEAFF
TGTGCCAGCAGCTCGCGACCGGGACAGGGAATTAACACTGAAGCTTTCTTT
>.|TRBD2|TRBV10-1|TRBJ2-1
CASSESGGGPGNEQFF
TGCGCCAGCAGTGAGTCGGGCGGGGGGCCGGGGAATGAGCAGTTCTTC
>.|.|TRBV9|TRBJ2-7
CASSVEGGGSYEQYF
TGTGCCAGCAGCGTAGAAGGGGGAGGGTCCTACGAGCAGTACTTC
>.|.|TRBV7-9|TRBJ2-1
CASSSQGAYNEQFF
TGTGCCAGCAGCTCACAAGGGGCCTACAATGAGCAGTTCTTC